A selection of T cell receptor beta chains follows, all from one sample in a study of blood T cell repertoires in COVID-19. TCRdb's table, derived via immunoSEQ multiplex PCR, lists solely in-frame clones and lacks some. This sample has about 150,000 clones, with roughly nine tenths found just once. What was sequenced was peripheral blood. The receptor source for this set is a human donor in a cohort sampled during active COVID-19. Both conserved end residues are part of each CDR3. A D gene is named only where the DNA matches it firmly. Expanded clones get a size class; other rows say once, few or many, or leave the size out.

j_gene: TRBJ2-3
d_gene: NA
len: 14
abundance: NA
v_gene: TRBV6-2/TRBV6-3
CDR3nt: TGTGCCAGCAGTTACCCAGGTACCACAGATACGCAGTATTTT
CDR3aa: CASSYPGTTDTQYF

j_gene: TRBJ1-5
d_gene: TRBD1
len: 18
abundance: NA
v_gene: TRBV18
CDR3nt: TGTGCCAGCTCGCAACAGGGGCCCGGGCTCGGGGGCAATCAGCCCCAGCATTTT
CDR3aa: CASSQQGPGLGGNQPQHF

j_gene: TRBJ2-2
d_gene: NA
len: 15
abundance: NA
v_gene: TRBV3-1/TRBV3-2
CDR3nt: TGTGCCAGCAGCCAAGAGGGGGCTAACACCGGGGAGCTGTTTTTT
CDR3aa: CASSQEGANTGELFF

j_gene: TRBJ2-5
d_gene: TRBD1
len: 12
abundance: NA
v_gene: TRBV2
CDR3nt: TGTGCCAGCTCCCGACAGGGTCAGACCCAGTACTTC
CDR3aa: CASSRQGQTQYF

j_gene: TRBJ2-1
d_gene: TRBD2
len: 17
abundance: NA
v_gene: TRBV15
CDR3nt: TGTGCCACCAGCAAAGGACTAGCGGGGGGTCAACACAATGAGCAGTTCTTC
CDR3aa: CATSKGLAGGQHNEQFF

j_gene: TRBJ1-1
d_gene: NA
len: 14
abundance: NA
v_gene: TRBV9
CDR3nt: TGTGCCAGCAGCGTTGCGGGCGCAGGCACTGAAGCTTTCTTT
CDR3aa: CASSVAGAGTEAFF

j_gene: TRBJ1-2
d_gene: NA
len: 13
abundance: NA
v_gene: TRBV5-5
CDR3nt: TGTGCCAGCGCAGAGGGGGTTAACGGTGGCTACACCTTC
CDR3aa: CASAEGVNGGYTF

j_gene: TRBJ2-1
d_gene: NA
len: 12
abundance: NA
v_gene: TRBV12-3/TRBV12-4
CDR3nt: TGTGCCAGCAGTGTGGAGGTCAATGAGCAGTTCTTC
CDR3aa: CASSVEVNEQFF

j_gene: TRBJ2-5
d_gene: TRBD2
len: 17
abundance: NA
v_gene: TRBV15
CDR3nt: TGTGCCACCAGCATCGGCACTAGCGGGGGAGGACAAGAGACCCAGTACTTC
CDR3aa: CATSIGTSGGGQETQYF

j_gene: TRBJ2-1
d_gene: NA
len: 14
abundance: once
v_gene: TRBV4-2
CDR3nt: TGTGCCAGCAGCCAGGGGAGCTCCTACAATGAGCAGTTCTTC
CDR3aa: CASSQGSSYNEQFF

j_gene: TRBJ2-3
d_gene: NA
len: 12
abundance: NA
v_gene: TRBV5-4
CDR3nt: TGTGCCAGCAGCTTGTATCCAGATACGCAGTATTTT
CDR3aa: CASSLYPDTQYF

j_gene: TRBJ1-5
d_gene: NA
len: 14
abundance: NA
v_gene: TRBV5-1
CDR3nt: TGCGCCAGCAGCTTCGAGGGAGGTAATCAGCCCCAGCATTTT
CDR3aa: CASSFEGGNQPQHF

j_gene: TRBJ2-5
d_gene: TRBD1
len: 14
abundance: NA
v_gene: TRBV18
CDR3nt: TGTGCCAGCTCGTGGGACAGGGTACGAGAGACCCAGTACTTC
CDR3aa: CASSWDRVRETQYF

j_gene: TRBJ2-5
d_gene: NA
len: 10
abundance: NA
v_gene: TRBV20-1
CDR3nt: TGCAGTGCTGCAGAAGAGACCCAGTACTTC
CDR3aa: CSAAEETQYF

j_gene: TRBJ1-2
d_gene: NA
len: 15
abundance: NA
v_gene: TRBV6-5
CDR3nt: TGTGCCAGCAGTTACTCGAGGGAACGAAGCTATGGCTACACCTTC
CDR3aa: CASSYSRERSYGYTF

j_gene: TRBJ2-7
d_gene: NA
len: 13
abundance: once
v_gene: TRBV9
CDR3nt: TGTGCCAGCAGCGTAGAGTCCGGGGGCGAGCAGTACTTC
CDR3aa: CASSVESGGEQYF

j_gene: TRBJ1-1
d_gene: NA
len: 13
abundance: NA
v_gene: TRBV12-3/TRBV12-4
CDR3nt: TGTGCCAGCAGTTTAGCGACGGGTACTGAAGCTTTCTTT
CDR3aa: CASSLATGTEAFF